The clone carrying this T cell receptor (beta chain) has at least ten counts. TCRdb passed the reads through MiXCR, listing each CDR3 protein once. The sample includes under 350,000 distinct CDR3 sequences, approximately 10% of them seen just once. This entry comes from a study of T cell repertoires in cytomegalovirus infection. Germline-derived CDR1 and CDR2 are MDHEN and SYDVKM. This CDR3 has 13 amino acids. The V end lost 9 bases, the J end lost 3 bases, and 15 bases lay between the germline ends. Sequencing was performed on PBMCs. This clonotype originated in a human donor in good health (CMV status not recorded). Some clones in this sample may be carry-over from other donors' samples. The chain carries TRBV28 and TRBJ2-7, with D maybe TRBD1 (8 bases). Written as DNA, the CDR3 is TGTGCCAGGGACAGGGAGGGACTCTACGAGCAGTACGTC. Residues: CARDREGLYEQYV.